These 25 T cell receptor beta chains came from one sample sequenced in a study of Tregs in tolerant kidney transplant recipients. TCRdb's copy holds only in-frame clones and misses some; the assay was immunoSEQ multiplex PCR. The sample holds about 83,000 clones, 95% to 98% seen once. This specimen consisted of CD4+ T cells from blood, obtained before the transplant. The receptors originated from a human donor who received a combined kidney and bone marrow transplant.

The chain links TRBV5-1 to TRBJ2-7, with 7 bases identical to TRBD1. Germline V gene data show CDR1 as SGHRS and CDR2 as YFSETQ. CDR3 length: 17 amino acids. Trimming removed 0 bases from V and 7 bases from J; junction bases left unmatched: 16. CDR3 coding DNA: TGCGCCAGCAGCTTGGGGTCGACAGGGAATAAAGGAAGGGAGCAGTACTTC. It encodes CASSLGSTGNKGREQYF.

The rearrangement links TRBV2 to TRBJ2-7; 7 bases agree with TRBD1. The V segment lost 7 bases and the J segment 4 bases; nucleotides outside the gene matches: 13. Germline assignment: CDR1 SNHLY and CDR2 FYNNEI. The CDR3 has 15 amino acids. CDR3 residues: CASNDRDRGGYEQYF. The CDR3, as DNA: TGTGCCAGCAATGACCGGGACAGAGGGGGTTACGAGCAGTACTTC.

This clone was seen only once. The DNA of the CDR3 is TGTGCCAGCAGCTCGGGACAGGAGAACACTGAAGCTTTCTTT. As protein: CASSSGQENTEAFF. V and J are TRBV5-4 and TRBJ1-1, with 8 bases matching TRBD1. The CDR3 runs to 14 residues. V lost 3 bases to trimming and J lost 1 base; unmatched junction nucleotides: 2. Germline CDR1 and CDR2: SGHNT and YYREEE (reference sequence).

V gene TRBV5-1 combines with J gene TRBJ2-5; possible D gene TRBD2, 5 bases. Germline-derived CDR1 and CDR2 are SGHRS and YFSETQ. CDR3 length: 14 amino acids. V was cut by 0 bases and J by 2 bases, with 8 bases left in between. The CDR3 loop reads CASSLGGQQETQYF. CDR3 in DNA: TGCGCCAGCAGCTTGGGAGGGCAGCAAGAGACCCAGTACTTC. Looking up the rest from reference TRBV5-1 and TRBJ2-5 gives the full variable domain: KAGVTQTPRYLIKTRGQQVTLSCSPISGHRSVSWYQQTPGQGLQFLFEYFSETQRNKGNFPGRFSGRQFSNSRSEMNVSTLELGDSALYLCASSLGGQQETQYFGPGTRLLVL.

This chain links TRBV9 with TRBJ2-7; 12 nucleotides match TRBD2. V shed 0 bases and J 2 bases; nucleotides not matched to a gene: 0. The V gene's germline CDR1 is SGDLS and CDR2 YYNGEE. The CDR3 totals 15 residues. The CDR3 DNA reads as TGTGCCAGCAGCGTAGGACTAGCGGGAGCCTACGAGCAGTACTTC. Translation gives CASSVGLAGAYEQYF.

V and J are TRBV28 and TRBJ2-3; TRBD2 agrees at 7 bases. V was clipped by 3 bases and J by 0 bases; unmatched bases: 24. CDR3 length: 22 residues. Germline V CDR1 and CDR2: MDHEN, SYDVKM. The CDR3 is CASSFGRVSAGRRGVSTDTQYF. The CDR3 DNA reads TGTGCCAGCAGTTTCGGAAGGGTTTCGGCAGGCCGTCGGGGGGTTAGCACAGATACGCAGTATTTT. The full variable domain, rest sourced from reference TRBV28 and TRBJ2-3, is DVKVTQSSRYLVKRTGEKVFLECVQDMDHENMFWYRQDPGLGLRLIYFSYDVKMKEKGDIPEGYSVSREKKERFSLILESASTNQTSMYLCASSFGRVSAGRRGVSTDTQYFGPGTRLTVL.

CDR3 DNA sequence: TGTGCCAGCAGCCCGGAGCTAGTAAATGAGCAGTTCTTC. Its protein is CASSPELVNEQFF. This sequence joins TRBV5-4 and TRBJ2-1; D is uncertain. This CDR3 is 13 amino acids long. Trimming stripped 4 bases from V and 7 bases from J, with 12 bases between. CDR1 is SGHNT, CDR2 YYREEE, per germline (reference sequence).

The chain employs TRBV28 and TRBJ2-1; TRBD1 aligns across 8 bases. V gave up 2 bases and J gave up 11 bases; unmatched junction bases: 14. This CDR3 region has 16 residues. Germline CDR1 reads MDHEN; CDR2 reads SYDVKM. The CDR3 reads CASSLIWAGGDDKQFF. In DNA, the CDR3 is TGTGCCAGCAGTTTAATCTGGGCAGGGGGCGATGATAAGCAGTTCTTC.

The chain links TRBV5-6 to TRBJ1-2, with TRBD1 identical over 9 bases. Trimming took 5 bases from V and 5 from J; bases not matched to a gene: 10. The germline V gene has CDR1 SGHDT and CDR2 YYEEEE. The CDR3 length is 15 residues. In DNA form, the CDR3 reads TGTGCCAGCAGGTTTGATGTGGGACAGGGTTATGGCTACACCTTC. Its protein product is CASRFDVGQGYGYTF.

The chain combines TRBV4-2 with TRBJ2-7, with 10 bases that match TRBD2. J gave up 0 bases and V 2 bases, and 4 bases lay outside the gene matches. Germline V CDR1 and CDR2: LGHNA, YNFKEQ. CDR3 length: 16 residues. CDR3: CASSQPSGSSSYEQYF. The CDR3 DNA reads as TGTGCCAGCAGCCAACCTAGCGGGAGCAGCTCCTACGAGCAGTACTTC.

J is TRBJ2-1 and V is TRBV5-4; D may be TRBD1 (6 bases). Germline CDR1 reads SGHNT; CDR2 reads YYREEE (reference sequence). V gave up 0 bases and J gave up 2 bases, with 15 bases separating them. The CDR3 consists of 17 residues. This CDR3 is CASSLDGQTRPYNEQFF. CDR3 coding DNA: TGTGCCAGCAGCTTGGATGGACAGACCCGACCCTACAATGAGCAGTTCTTC.

For this clone: At one of its ends the junction is not consistent with the germline gene, which may arise from a read error. The identical CDR3 is also encoded by other nucleotide sequences in the sample. The chain links TRBV25-1 to TRBJ1-1; 10 nucleotides align to TRBD1. There are 14 residues in the CDR3. Germline V gives CDR1 MGHDK, CDR2 SYGVNS. The CDR3 loop is CASSDDRGLEKAFF. The CDR3 nucleotides are TGTGCCAGCAGTGACGACAGGGGGCTCGAAAAAGCCTTCTTT.

The V call is TRBV7-9, the J call TRBJ2-7; 7 bases match TRBD1. The germline V gene encodes CDR1 SEHNR and CDR2 FQNEAQ (reference sequence). Trimming at V came to 3 bases and at J to 0 bases, leaving 2 bases not matched to a gene. The CDR3 spans 14 residues. In nucleotides, the CDR3 is TGTGCCAGCAGCTTGGGACAGACCTCCTACGAGCAGTACTTC. Amino acid sequence: CASSLGQTSYEQYF.

The rearrangement links TRBV7-8 to TRBJ2-1; TRBD2 aligns across 10 bases. The J segment lost 11 bases and the V segment lost 6 bases, leaving 13 bases of the junction unmatched. The CDR3 is 15 residues long. Germline V gene data show CDR1 as SGHVS and CDR2 as FQNEAQ. In DNA, the CDR3 is TGTGCCAGCAGTCCACGTATAAGTAGCGGGAGGAAGCAGTTCTTC. The encoded protein is CASSPRISSGRKQFF.

CDR3 sequence reads: CASSTLTGDRPIYEQYF. The CDR3 DNA follows: TGTGCCAGTAGTACACTCACAGGGGACAGGCCCATCTACGAGCAGTACTTC. The V call is TRBV19, the J call TRBJ2-7; 8 bases align to TRBD1. The CDR3 is made up of 17 amino acids. Germline CDR1 is LNHDA and CDR2 is SQIVND (reference sequence). J gave up 3 bases and V 4 bases, and 14 bases lay outside the gene matches. Together with reference TRBV19 and TRBJ2-7, the CDR3 gives the full variable domain: DGGITQSPKYLFRKEGQNVTLSCEQNLNHDAMYWYRQDPGQGLRLIYYSQIVNDFQKGDIAEGYSVSREKKESFPLTVTSAQKNPTAFYLCASSTLTGDRPIYEQYFGPGTRLTVT.

This chain joins TRBV9 and TRBJ2-1; TRBD2 aligns across 12 bases. CDR3 size: 17 residues. Germline V gene sequence: CDR1 SGDLS, CDR2 YYNGEE. After removal of 3 bases from V and 10 bases from J, the junction contained 14 bases not matched to a gene. CDR3 in amino acids: CASSAAPSGGAQGEQFF. As DNA, the CDR3 is TGTGCCAGCAGCGCCGCCCCTAGCGGGGGGGCTCAGGGGGAGCAGTTCTTC. The whole variable domain, filled in from reference TRBV9 and TRBJ2-1, reads DSGVTQTPKHLITATGQRVTLRCSPRSGDLSVYWYQQSLDQGLQFLIQYYNGEERAKGNILERFSAQQFPDLHSELNLSSLELGDSALYFCASSAAPSGGAQGEQFFGPGTRLTVL.

CDR3: CASSSTDFSGNTIYF. The CDR3 nucleotides are TGTGCCAGCAGCTCGACAGATTTCTCTGGAAACACCATATATTTT. V gene TRBV11-3 combines with J gene TRBJ1-3; weak D call: TRBD1 (5 bases). Germline V lookup: CDR1 SGHNT, CDR2 YENEEA. The length of the CDR3 is 15 residues. The V and J ends lost 4 bases and 0 bases respectively, with 10 bases between them. The variable domain in full, with the rest retrieved from reference TRBV11-3 and TRBJ1-3, is EAGVVQSPRYKIIEKKQPVAFWCNPISGHNTLYWYLQNLGQGPELLIRYENEEAVDDSQLPKDRFSAERLKGVDSTLKIQPAELGDSAVYLCASSSTDFSGNTIYFGEGSWLTVV.

The rearrangement uses TRBV7-8 and TRBJ1-4; weak D call: TRBD1 (5 bases). The CDR3 is 16 amino acids. CDR1 and CDR2 from the germline V gene are SGHVS and FQNEAQ. V lost 1 base to trimming and J lost 7 bases, with 16 bases between them. CDR3 sequence: CASSLEVRQRGEKLFF. CDR3 sequence (DNA): TGTGCCAGCAGCTTAGAAGTGAGGCAAAGGGGTGAAAAACTGTTTTTT.

The genes are TRBV21-1 and TRBJ2-7; TRBD1 is taken as the D call from the table, unchecked against the DNA. TRBV21-1 is an annotated pseudogene. The CDR3 is 10 amino acids. CDR3 bases: TGTGCCAGACAGCACTACGAGCAGTACTTC. As protein: CARQHYEQYF.

This sequence joins TRBV7-9 and TRBJ2-7; D is undetermined. This CDR3 is built from 12 residues. V lost 0 bases, J lost 11 bases, and 11 bases lay in between. Per germline, CDR1 SEHNR and CDR2 FQNEAQ (reference sequence). The CDR3 protein is CASSLARDSEYF. The CDR3 DNA reads as TGTGCCAGCAGCTTAGCTCGCGATTCTGAGTACTTC.

The chain links TRBV18 to TRBJ2-7, with a tentative D call TRBD1 (5 bases). Germline assignment: CDR1 KGHSH and CDR2 LQKENI. The ends were cut back, 5 bases at V and 3 bases at J, with 8 bases in the middle. The CDR3 loop spans 12 amino acids. The CDR3: CASSSDSYEQYF. The CDR3 nucleotides are TGTGCCAGCTCATCAGACAGCTACGAGCAGTACTTC.

The V gene is TRBV5-4, the J gene TRBJ2-2, with 8 bases that match TRBD2. The CDR3 runs to 16 residues. In germline, CDR1 is SGHNT, CDR2 YYREEE (reference sequence). Trimming took 2 bases from V and 2 from J; bases not matched to a gene: 5. DNA for the CDR3: TGTGCCAGCAGCTTACCCAGCGGGGGTAACACCGGGGAGCTGTTTTTT. It encodes CASSLPSGGNTGELFF.

The rearrangement uses TRBV5-1 and TRBJ2-3; D may be TRBD1 (6 bases). The CDR3 contains 13 residues. Trimming left V 3 bases short and J 6 bases short, with 11 bases between. Germline V CDR1 and CDR2: SGHRS, YFSETQ. CDR3 region: CASSWQGSDTQYF. The CDR3, as DNA: TGCGCCAGCAGCTGGCAGGGGTCGGATACGCAGTATTTT.

This clone was found once. The CDR3 region is CASSPSSGGSDTQYF. CDR3 DNA: TGCGCCAGCAGCCCCAGTAGCGGGGGATCGGATACGCAGTATTTT. J is TRBJ2-3 and V is TRBV5-1; 9 bases are a match to TRBD2. Germline V gene lookup returns CDR1 SGHRS and CDR2 YFSETQ. Trimming at V came to 4 bases and at J to 6 bases, leaving 9 bases not matched to a gene. This CDR3 comprises 15 residues.

This sequence joins TRBV5-1 and TRBJ2-7; perhaps TRBD1 as D (6 bases). With 0 bases removed from V and 2 bases from J, the gap between germline ends came to 12 bases. The CDR3 runs to 15 residues. CDR1 is SGHRS, CDR2 YFSETQ, per germline. The chain's CDR3 is CASSLATGSPYEQYF. The CDR3 DNA reads as TGCGCCAGCAGCTTGGCGACAGGAAGTCCCTACGAGCAGTACTTC.